A selection of T cell receptor beta chains follows, all from one sample in a study of control samples from healthy donors and cancer patients. Generated by immunoSEQ multiplex PCR, the TCRdb table keeps only in-frame clones and is missing some. The sample carries 160,000 or so clones, just over 95% recorded once. Sequenced material: blood. Receptors were obtained from a woman in her thirties in good health. Both conserved end residues are part of each CDR3. A D gene is named only where the DNA matches it firmly. Size tells how often a clone was seen (once, few, many) or the class of an expanded clone, and some rows leave it out.

cdr3_aa	cdr3_nt	j_call	d_call	clone_size	v_call
CASSQGQDYEQYF	TGTGCCAGCAGCCAAGGACAAGACTACGAGCAGTACTTC	TRBJ2-7	-	once	TRBV4-2
CASSYGTREKLFF	TGTGCCAGCAGTTACGGGACCCGTGAAAAACTGTTTTTT	TRBJ1-4	-	-	TRBV6-5
CASSESHITSGSRHTQYF	TGTGCCAGCAGTGAATCCCATATAACTAGCGGGAGTCGGCATACGCAGTATTTT	TRBJ2-3	TRBD2	-	TRBV25-1
CASSHGQLYGYTF	TGTGCCAGCAGCCACGGACAGCTCTATGGCTACACCTTC	TRBJ1-2	-	-	TRBV27
CAISELSSGTDEQFF	TGTGCCATCAGTGAGTTGTCTAGCGGGACCGATGAGCAGTTCTTC	TRBJ2-1	TRBD2	-	TRBV10-3
CASSNVDYEQYF	TGTGCCAGTAGTAATGTGGACTACGAGCAGTACTTC	TRBJ2-7	-	-	TRBV19
CASSSTGTGGMSNQPQHF	TGTGCCAGCAGCTCGACCGGGACAGGGGGCATGAGCAATCAGCCCCAGCATTTT	TRBJ1-5	TRBD1	-	TRBV5-5
CASSLVAGLAKNIQYF	TGTGCCAGCAGCTTAGTCGCAGGGCTAGCCAAAAACATTCAGTACTTC	TRBJ2-4	-	-	TRBV7-2
CASSKAGRGNEKLFF	TGTGCCAGTAGTAAGGCAGGGAGAGGTAATGAAAAACTGTTTTTT	TRBJ1-4	-	-	TRBV19
CASSEGGTNNEQFF	TGTGCCAGCAGTGAAGGAGGGACCAACAATGAGCAGTTCTTC	TRBJ2-1	-	-	TRBV6-1
CASIWNTEAFF	TGTGCCAGCATTTGGAACACTGAAGCTTTCTTT	TRBJ1-1	-	-	TRBV25-1
CASSQRDRVGQPQHF	TGTGCCAGCAGCCAAAGGGACAGGGTAGGTCAGCCCCAGCATTTT	TRBJ1-5	TRBD1	-	TRBV4-2
CASSLGRNTEAFF	TGTGCCAGCAGCTTAGGGCGGAACACTGAAGCTTTCTTT	TRBJ1-1	-	-	TRBV7-9
CASSPRGDNEQFF	TGCGCCAGCAGCCCTCGCGGGGACAATGAGCAGTTCTTC	TRBJ2-1	-	-	TRBV5-1
CASSLQGMGTYEQYF	TGTGCCAGTAGTTTACAGGGGATGGGTACCTACGAGCAGTACTTC	TRBJ2-7	TRBD1	once	TRBV19
CASSFGGQPQHF	TGTGCCAGCAGTTTCGGCGGACAGCCCCAGCATTTT	TRBJ1-5	-	-	TRBV12-3/TRBV12-4
CASSPQGSTTSEAFF	TGCGCCAGCAGCCCCCAGGGCAGTACGACCTCTGAAGCTTTCTTT	TRBJ1-1	-	once	TRBV5-1
CASSQPTPGGIRNEQFF	TGTGCCAGCAGCCAACCCACCCCAGGGGGCATTCGGAATGAGCAGTTCTTC	TRBJ2-1	TRBD1	-	TRBV4-2
CASSLVGRRNTEAFF	TGCGCCAGCAGCTTGGTGGGACGAAGGAACACTGAAGCTTTCTTT	TRBJ1-1	-	-	TRBV5-1
CASSLGYSNQPQHF	TGCGCCAGCAGCTTGGGTTATAGCAATCAGCCCCAGCATTTT	TRBJ1-5	-	-	TRBV5-1
CASNPTGVLANVLTF	TGTGCCAGCAACCCGACAGGAGTCTTGGCCAACGTCCTGACTTTC	TRBJ2-6	-	-	TRBV7-8
CASSFPGTSGRALSYEQYF	TGTGCCAGCAGTTTTCCCGGGACTAGCGGGAGGGCCCTCTCCTACGAGCAGTACTTC	TRBJ2-7	TRBD2	-	TRBV28
CASSLGGGGVLRSYEQYF	TGTGCCAGCAGCTTAGGAGGGGGCGGAGTTCTCAGGTCCTACGAGCAGTACTTC	TRBJ2-7	TRBD1	-	TRBV7-2
CASSIPTSGGQETQYF	TGTGCCAGTAGTATCCCGACTAGCGGGGGCCAAGAGACCCAGTACTTC	TRBJ2-5	TRBD2	-	TRBV19
CASSLGTSGSRNEQFF	TGCGCCAGCAGCTTGGGGACTAGCGGGAGTCGGAATGAGCAGTTCTTC	TRBJ2-1	TRBD2	-	TRBV5-1
CASSPRTPSYEQYF	TGTGCCAGCAGCCCCCGGACGCCCTCCTACGAGCAGTACTTC	TRBJ2-7	-	-	TRBV7-9
CASSFTPPRGTQYF	TGTGCCAGCAGCTTCACTCCGCCGAGGGGGACCCAGTACTTC	TRBJ2-5	-	-	TRBV28
CASSRKTSGATYEQYF	TGTGCCAGCAGCAGGAAGACTAGCGGGGCGACCTACGAGCAGTACTTC	TRBJ2-7	TRBD2	-	TRBV7-3
CASSLRENEKLFF	TGTGCCAGCAGCTTGCGCGAAAATGAAAAACTGTTTTTT	TRBJ1-4	-	-	TRBV7-8
CASSQEPGNNQPQHF	TGCGCCAGCAGCCAAGAACCAGGGAATAATCAGCCCCAGCATTTT	TRBJ1-5	-	-	TRBV4-1
CASSSFGQWMNTEAFF	TGTGCCAGCAGTTCGTTCGGGCAATGGATGAACACTGAAGCTTTCTTT	TRBJ1-1	-	-	TRBV6-2/TRBV6-3
CASSEFIEGNQPQHF	TGTGCCAGCAGTGAATTCATCGAAGGGAATCAGCCCCAGCATTTT	TRBJ1-5	-	once	TRBV6-1